One and the same sample provided the 27 T cell receptor beta chains below, sequenced in a study of early T cells in non-severe SARS-CoV-2 infection. From the 5' RACE reads, TCRdb called clonotypes with MiXCR, one entry per CDR3 protein. The sample yields roughly 80,000 distinct CDR3 sequences, around 15% seen once. Sequencing was carried out using whole blood. All receptors derive from an adult who was a healthcare worker with PCR-confirmed SARS-CoV-2 infection or an uninfected control (not recorded which).

The gene calls are TRBV5-5 and TRBJ1-5; TRBD1 agrees at 8 bases. CDR1 is SGHKS, CDR2 YYEKEE, per germline (reference sequence). Unmatched junction bases numbered 5, after V lost 4 bases and J lost 2 bases. The CDR3 contains 15 residues. The CDR3 loop reads CASSLMDRGNQPQHF. The CDR3 region has the DNA TGTGCCAGCAGCCTTATGGACAGGGGCAATCAGCCCCAGCATTTT. Complete variable domain (other parts from reference TRBV5-5 and TRBJ1-5): DAGVTQSPTHLIKTRGQQVTLRCSPISGHKSVSWYQQVLGQGPQFIFQYYEKEERGRGNFPDRFSARQFPNYSSELNVNALLLGDSALYLCASSLMDRGNQPQHFGDGTRLSIL.

The table lists this clonotype with many counts. CDR3 residues: CASSYPEGGASGRTPLYEQYF. As DNA, the CDR3 is TGTGCCAGCAGTTACCCCGAGGGGGGGGCTAGCGGGAGGACGCCCCTCTACGAGCAGTACTTC. The gene calls are TRBV6-2 or TRBV6-3 and TRBJ2-7, with 11 bases identical to TRBD2. Germline assignment: CDR1 MNHEY and CDR2 SVGEGT. V lost 2 bases and J lost 3; bases outside the gene matches: 21. The CDR3 runs to 21 residues.

A few counts support this clonotype. Written as DNA, the CDR3 is TGTGCCAGCAGCTTAGGTGGCGGCATGGGGAGGGAGACCCAGTACTTC. It encodes CASSLGGGMGRETQYF. V and J are TRBV11-2 and TRBJ2-5, with D maybe TRBD2 (6 bases). V lost 1 base and J lost 5, with 17 bases in between. Germline CDR1 is SGHAT and CDR2 is FQNNGV. The CDR3 extends over 16 amino acids.

In this sample, this clonotype turned up a few times. The V call is TRBV11-2, the J call TRBJ2-1, with TRBD2 matching 11 bases. Germline loops: CDR1 SGHAT, CDR2 FQNNGV. This CDR3 comprises 12 residues. The V segment lost 5 bases and the J segment 15 bases; nucleotides outside the gene matches: 6. The CDR3 sequence: CASSPTSGIGFF. The DNA of the CDR3 is TGTGCCAGCAGCCCGACTAGCGGGATAGGGTTCTTC.

This clonotype was observed a handful of times. This rearrangement joins TRBV5-5 to TRBJ1-1; D perhaps matches TRBD1 (6 bases). The V end was cut by 4 bases, the J end by 6 bases, with 22 bases between. Germline V lookup: CDR1 SGHKS, CDR2 YYEKEE (reference sequence). The CDR3 is made up of 16 amino acids. The CDR3 reads CASSLQPPTGTSEAFF. The CDR3 DNA reads TGTGCCAGCAGCCTACAACCCCCAACAGGGACCTCTGAAGCTTTCTTT.

The chain uses TRBV24-1 and TRBJ2-1; TRBD2 agrees at 8 bases. Germline V gives CDR1 KGHDR, CDR2 SFDVKD. V was clipped by 7 bases and J by 5 bases; unmatched bases: 6. The CDR3 covers 14 residues. The CDR3 sequence: CATSHPGGDNEQFF. The CDR3 nucleotides read TGTGCCACCAGCCACCCGGGAGGGGACAATGAGCAGTTCTTC.

The V and J genes are TRBV20-1 and TRBJ2-1; 11 bases are shared with TRBD2. This CDR3 spans 15 amino acids. Germline V gives CDR1 DFQATT, CDR2 SNEGSKA (reference sequence). Trimming at V came to 3 bases and at J to 2 bases, leaving 3 bases not matched to a gene. For the CDR3, the DNA is TGCAGTGCTAGCCTACTAGCGGGGGCCTACAATGAGCAGTTCTTC. This translates into CSASLLAGAYNEQFF.

The chain uses TRBV12-3 or TRBV12-4 and TRBJ1-2; D is unclear. V lost 5 bases, J lost 4 bases, and 11 bases lay in between. The CDR3 runs 13 residues. The CDR3, as DNA: TGTGCCAGCAGTCCGGGCGAAATCTATGGCTACACCTTC. This sequence encodes CASSPGEIYGYTF.

The chain has TRBV28 and TRBJ2-7; 10 nucleotides match TRBD1. J lost 6 bases, V lost 1 base, and 3 bases had no gene match. The CDR3 covers 14 residues. CDR1 is MDHEN and CDR2 is SYDVKM in the germline V gene. The CDR3 reads CASSLSRTGGEQYF. The CDR3 coding sequence is TGTGCCAGCAGTTTATCCCGGACAGGGGGCGAGCAGTACTTC.

The chain uses TRBV4-1 and TRBJ2-3; D call uncertain. The CDR3 has 15 amino acids. V was pared by 1 base and J by 1 base, with 9 bases between. The germline V gene has CDR1 MGHRA and CDR2 YSYEKL. The CDR3 region is CASSQAESGTDTQYF. In nucleotides, the CDR3 is TGCGCCAGCAGCCAAGCGGAATCTGGCACAGATACGCAGTATTTT.

This clonotype appeared a few times. The V gene is TRBV20-1, the J gene TRBJ1-2, with 9 bases aligning to TRBD1. V gave up 5 bases and J gave up 4 bases; unmatched junction bases: 8. Germline V gene sequence: CDR1 DFQATT, CDR2 SNEGSKA (reference sequence). This CDR3 contains 14 residues. CDR3 sequence (DNA): TGCAGTGCTTCACCGGGACAGGGAATCTATGGCTACACCTTC. Its translation: CSASPGQGIYGYTF.

This chain connects TRBV30 to TRBJ2-7, with D possibly called TRBD1 or TRBD2 (5 bases each). This CDR3 spans 13 amino acids. V was clipped by 6 bases and J by 0 bases, with 12 bases between them. Germline V gene lookup returns CDR1 GTSNPN and CDR2 SVGIG (reference sequence). As DNA, the CDR3 is TGTGCCTGTCCGGGACGGAGCTCCTACGAGCAGTACTTC. It translates to CACPGRSSYEQYF.

This clonotype was detected ten times or more. This chain uses TRBV25-1 with TRBJ1-3; the match to TRBD1 covers 7 bases. Germline CDR1 and CDR2: MGHDK and SYGVNS. The length of the CDR3 is 15 residues. V was pared by 3 bases and J by 0 bases, with 2 bases of the junction left unmatched. The CDR3 region has the DNA TGTGCCAGCAGTGATACAGGGGCCTCTGGAAACACCATATATTTT. Protein sequence: CASSDTGASGNTIYF. Full variable domain (missing parts from reference TRBV25-1 and TRBJ1-3): EADIYQTPRYLVIGTGKKITLECSQTMGHDKMYWYQQDPGMELHLIHYSYGVNSTEKGDLSSESTVSRIRTEHFPLTLESARPSHTSQYLCASSDTGASGNTIYFGEGSWLTVV.

This clonotype was recorded a few times. CDR3 sequence: CSVEESQETQYF. In DNA, the CDR3 is TGCAGCGTTGAAGAATCGCAAGAGACCCAGTACTTC. V and J are TRBV29-1 and TRBJ2-5; D unresolved. The CDR3 is made up of 12 amino acids. Germline CDR1 is SQVTM and CDR2 is ANQGSEA. The ends were cut back, 0 bases at V and 2 bases at J, with 4 bases in the middle.

To note about this clonotype: One end of the junction is discordant with germline, which a read error may explain. The chain carries TRBV29-1 and TRBJ1-3, with a tentative D call TRBD1 (6 bases). CDR3 size: 14 residues. Germline assignment: CDR1 SQVTM and CDR2 ANQGSEA. CDR3 sequence: CSVEDRFSGNTIYF. The CDR3 DNA follows: TGTAGCGTTGAGGACAGATTCTCTGGAAACACCATATATTTT.

This clonotype occurred a few times. This chain uses TRBV25-1 with TRBJ1-1, with TRBD1 matching over 7 bases. This CDR3 has 15 amino acids. Germline-derived CDR1 and CDR2 are MGHDK and SYGVNS. V shed 1 base, J shed 7 bases, and the junction held 9 bases outside the gene matches. CDR3 in amino acids: CASSEWGQSVGEAFF. CDR3 nucleotide sequence: TGTGCCAGCAGTGAATGGGGACAGAGCGTCGGTGAAGCTTTCTTT. Filled out from reference TRBV25-1 and TRBJ1-1, the complete variable domain reads EADIYQTPRYLVIGTGKKITLECSQTMGHDKMYWYQQDPGMELHLIHYSYGVNSTEKGDLSSESTVSRIRTEHFPLTLESARPSHTSQYLCASSEWGQSVGEAFFGQGTRLTVV.

This sequence joins TRBV28 and TRBJ2-7; TRBD1 matches 8 bases. The V gene's germline CDR1 is MDHEN and CDR2 SYDVKM. V lost 8 bases, J lost 3 bases, and 3 bases stayed unmatched. The CDR3 covers 12 residues. The CDR3 region is CASRQGSYEQYF. The CDR3 DNA sequence: TGTGCCAGCCGACAGGGGAGCTACGAGCAGTACTTC.

This clonotype was detected ten times or more. The rearrangement uses TRBV5-1 and TRBJ2-3, with TRBD2 identical over 8 bases. CDR3 length: 17 residues. V dropped 0 bases and J dropped 0; count of bases not matched to a gene: 6. Germline assignment: CDR1 SGHRS and CDR2 YFSETQ. CDR3 nucleotide sequence: TGCGCCAGCAGCTTGGACCCCAGCGGGGGTAGCACAGATACGCAGTATTTT. Protein sequence: CASSLDPSGGSTDTQYF.

The chain employs TRBV6-2 or TRBV6-3 and TRBJ1-2, with D perhaps TRBD1 (6 bases). The germline V gene has CDR1 MNHEY and CDR2 SVGEGT. Deletions cut 5 bases from V and 3 bases from J, with 10 bases between. This CDR3 has 13 residues. CDR3 loop: CASSRGGDYGYTF. CDR3 sequence (DNA): TGTGCCAGCAGTCGGGGGGGCGACTATGGCTACACCTTC.

In this sample, this clonotype turned up a few times. V and J are TRBV19 and TRBJ2-7, with TRBD1 as a possible D gene (6 bases). CDR3 length: 14 residues. V was trimmed by 3 bases and J by 5 bases, leaving 14 bases between them. Germline values: CDR1 LNHDA, CDR2 SQIVND (reference sequence). CDR3 loop: CASSMSQGTHEQYF. CDR3 DNA sequence: TGTGCCAGTAGTATGAGCCAGGGGACCCACGAGCAGTACTTC.

The V gene is TRBV6-2 or TRBV6-3, the J gene TRBJ2-5, with D perhaps TRBD1 (6 bases). There are 14 residues in the CDR3. Germline V gene sequence: CDR1 MNHEY, CDR2 SVGEGT. Trimming removed 3 bases from V and 3 bases from J, with 11 bases in between. The CDR3 spells CASSYRSGEETQYF. For the CDR3, the DNA is TGTGCCAGCAGTTATCGGTCAGGGGAAGAGACCCAGTACTTC.

The chain uses TRBV6-1 and TRBJ1-1; TRBD1 matches 9 bases. V lost 6 bases, J lost 7 bases, and 6 bases stayed unmatched. This CDR3 region has 13 residues. Per germline, CDR1 MNHNS and CDR2 SASEGT. The CDR3 loop is CASRGQGISEAFF. The CDR3 nucleotides read TGTGCCAGCAGGGGACAGGGAATCAGTGAAGCTTTCTTT.

The chain couples TRBV7-8 to TRBJ2-2; weak D call: TRBD2 (6 bases). This CDR3 comprises 14 residues. Trimming pared 5 bases from V and 3 bases from J, leaving 10 bases between. CDR1 is SGHVS, CDR2 FQNEAQ, per germline. This CDR3 reads CASSPTRDTGELFF. The CDR3 nucleotides read TGTGCCAGCAGCCCGACTAGGGACACCGGGGAGCTGTTTTTT.

This clonotype was seen repeatedly, ten times or more. The rearrangement uses TRBV6-5 and TRBJ1-4; a possible D gene is TRBD1 (6 bases). CDR1 and CDR2 from the germline V gene are MNHEY and SVGAGI. The CDR3 runs to 16 residues. Trimming shortened V by 6 bases and J by 7 bases, and 21 bases separated the two germline ends. CDR3 bases: TGTGCCAGCAGCCGAATGGGGGGGGCTTTAAGTGAAAAACTGTTTTTT. It specifies CASSRMGGALSEKLFF.

The chain links TRBV3-1 to TRBJ1-5; D call uncertain. The germline CDR1 and CDR2 sequences are LGHDT and YNNKEL (reference sequence). This CDR3 has 17 residues. Trimming took off 1 base at V and 3 bases at J, with 16 bases between the two ends. The CDR3 reads CASSQGAAGNTNQPQHF. As DNA, the CDR3 is TGTGCCAGCAGCCAAGGAGCAGCGGGTAATACCAATCAGCCCCAGCATTTT.

This clonotype was seen only a few times. The V and J genes are TRBV20-1 and TRBJ1-2; 11 positions match TRBD1. The CDR3 has 16 amino acids. J gave up 2 bases and V 3 bases, and 8 bases lay outside the gene matches. The V gene's germline CDR1 is DFQATT and CDR2 SNEGSKA (reference sequence). The CDR3 nucleotides read TGCAGTGCTAGTAAAGGACAGGGGGCTGGAAACTATGGCTACACCTTC. The encoded protein is CSASKGQGAGNYGYTF.

This clonotype was detected only a few times. This sequence joins TRBV6-6 and TRBJ2-1; 7 nucleotides align to TRBD2. CDR3 length: 13 residues. Losses at the gene ends were 8 bases for V and 5 bases for J; bases not matched to a gene: 6. CDR1 is MNHNY and CDR2 is SVGAGI in the germline V gene (reference sequence). The CDR3 region has the DNA TGTGCCAGCCGGGCGGGGGAGAACAATGAGCAGTTCTTC. This codes for CASRAGENNEQFF.